This TCR beta chain was found in a study of CD4 T cells in relation to SARS-CoV-2 and coronaviruses. Germline CDR1 is MDHEN and CDR2 is SYDVKM. The CDR3 has 13 amino acids. The V gene lost 6 bases and the J gene lost 7 bases, with 12 bases spanning the gap. Details on this clone: Antigen unknown.

CD4+ T cells from unexposed donors were obtained before the COVID-19 pandemic (2011-2018). This table comes from immunoSEQ multiplex PCR, and its TCRdb copy is limited to in-frame clones, with some not included. The table records about 60,000 clones, approximately 94% of them present only once. The study, taken as a whole, reports: Monoreactive clones expanded significantly more to SARS-CoV-2 than crossreactive clones did.

The rearrangement uses TRBV28 and TRBJ1-4; D uncertain. Input material: naive CD4+ T cells from PBMCs. Subset specified: naive CD4+ T cells isolated by negative enrichment. This receptor was identified in a human donor in good health. CDR3: CASRYLLGEKLFF. The CDR3 bases are TGTGCCAGCAGATATCTATTGGGTGAAAAACTGTTTTTT.